This T cell receptor beta chain was found in a study of T cells in narcolepsy. About the study: Enrolled donors included narcolepsy type 1 or type 2 patients and healthy controls.

Sequenced by immunoSEQ multiplex PCR; TCRdb stores in-frame clones only, minus some. The sample includes tens of thousands of clones, approximately 85% of them seen just once. General study points: Autoreactive clonotypes reportedly recurred in blood of same and different patients, not controls. Autoreactive clone sequences were missing from some blood memory CD4+ repertoires. Same-patient CSF and blood CD4+ T cell clonotypes included HCRT-specific and TRIB2-specific autoreactive ones.

In the case of this clone: Antigen unknown.

The CDR3 extends over 14 amino acids. J lost 5 bases, V lost 4 bases, and 4 bases had no gene match. Germline V gene data show CDR1 as SGDLS and CDR2 as YYNGEE. Sequenced material: CD45RA- memory CD4+ T cells from PBMCs. The source of this sequence is a human donor with narcolepsy. The chain has TRBV9 and TRBJ1-1, with TRBD1 matching over 11 bases. DNA of the CDR3: TGTGCCAGCAGCTCGGGACAGGGGGGGACTGAAGCTTTCTTT. Its protein product is CASSSGQGGTEAFF.